The clone carrying this T cell receptor beta chain was seen more than once but under ten times. This specimen belongs to a study of blood T cells in healthy people across ages. The CDR3 is 15 amino acids. V dropped 4 bases and J dropped 2; count of bases not matched to a gene: 8. Germline V gene sequence: CDR1 SGHKS, CDR2 YYEKEE (reference sequence). Primers used in a second PCR of roughly 7 to 12 cycles were a sample-barcoded 5' primer and a J-beta primer mix. Every sample returned 2.5 million or more CDR3-containing paired-end reads. TCRdb re-derived calls from the 5' RACE reads in MiXCR, one entry per CDR3 protein. Among around 800,000 distinct CDR3 sequences, roughly 25% were seen once, and the ten largest hold around 3%. Peripheral blood from each donor was collected in a volume of 9.5 to 10 milliliters. Extraction of total RNA produced a minimum of 6 micrograms from each sample. These same records also appear under a second study, on T cells of mothers and their children.

Material: blood. The receptor comes from a boy aged 5-17 years in good health. The chain carries TRBV5-5 and TRBJ2-7; 8 positions match TRBD2. This CDR3 reads CASSIGLAKTYEQYF. CDR3 sequence (DNA): TGTGCCAGCAGCATAGGACTAGCAAAGACCTACGAGCAGTACTTC.